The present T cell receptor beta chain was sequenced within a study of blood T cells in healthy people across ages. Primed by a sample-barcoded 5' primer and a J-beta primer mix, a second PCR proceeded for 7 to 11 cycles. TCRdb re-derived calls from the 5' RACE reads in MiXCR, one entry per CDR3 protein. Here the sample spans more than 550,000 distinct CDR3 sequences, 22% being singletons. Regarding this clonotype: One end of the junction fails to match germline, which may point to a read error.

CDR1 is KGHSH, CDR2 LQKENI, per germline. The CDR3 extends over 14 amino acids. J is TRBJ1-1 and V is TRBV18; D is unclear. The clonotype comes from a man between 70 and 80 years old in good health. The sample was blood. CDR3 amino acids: CASSPTGWNTEAFF. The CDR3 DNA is TGTGCCAGCTCACCGACTGGGTGGAACACTGAAGCCTTCTTT.